A selection of T cell receptor beta chains follows, all from one sample in a study of monozygotic twins with inflammatory bowel disease. TCRdb reanalyzed the 5' RACE reads and collapses them to one entry per CDR3 protein, without DNA. Its table lists 400,000 to 500,000 distinct CDR3 sequences. Specimen: blood. These receptors originate from a human donor with ulcerative colitis or Crohn's disease, or a healthy co-twin of an affected twin (not recorded which). Each CDR3 is given with its conserved first and last residue.

v_gene: TRBV9; j_gene: TRBJ2-1; len: 16; CDR3aa: CASSGLGARRNNEQFF
v_gene: TRBV10-1; j_gene: TRBJ1-1; len: 14; CDR3aa: CASSDTPDATEAFF
v_gene: TRBV28; j_gene: TRBJ1-5; len: 14; CDR3aa: CASSLGQRNQPQHF
v_gene: TRBV20-1; j_gene: TRBJ2-7; len: 14; CDR3aa: CSAETSGFTYEQYF
v_gene: TRBV20-1; j_gene: TRBJ2-7; len: 19; CDR3aa: CSARDEGAEWRALAYEQYF
v_gene: TRBV18; j_gene: TRBJ1-4; len: 13; CDR3aa: CASSPRGHEKLFF
v_gene: TRBV20-1; j_gene: TRBJ2-2; len: 12; CDR3aa: CSARGETGELFF
v_gene: TRBV7-2; j_gene: TRBJ1-1; len: 15; CDR3aa: CASSLQVTMNTEAFF
v_gene: TRBV20-1; j_gene: TRBJ2-5; len: 15; CDR3aa: CSAYGLAGRGETQYF
v_gene: TRBV20-1; j_gene: TRBJ1-5; len: 14; CDR3aa: CSAGRGTSNQPQHF
v_gene: TRBV10-3; j_gene: TRBJ1-2; len: 13; CDR3aa: CAITDPRNYGYTF
v_gene: TRBV4-3; j_gene: TRBJ2-7; len: 15; CDR3aa: CASSYGTSGSYEQYF
v_gene: TRBV20-1; j_gene: TRBJ2-7; len: 19; CDR3aa: CSASPTSGRSKGSSYEQYF
v_gene: TRBV7-2; j_gene: TRBJ2-3; len: 15; CDR3aa: CASSQTNWITDTQYF
v_gene: TRBV30; j_gene: TRBJ2-1; len: 14; CDR3aa: CASEGAGGRNEQFF
v_gene: TRBV12-3/TRBV12-4; j_gene: TRBJ1-1; len: 14; CDR3aa: CASTLGQANTEAFF
v_gene: TRBV28; j_gene: TRBJ1-3; len: 14; CDR3aa: CASSQRGGRNTIYF
v_gene: TRBV5-4; j_gene: TRBJ2-7; len: 14; CDR3aa: CASSIRTLPYEQYF
v_gene: TRBV30; j_gene: TRBJ1-3; len: 21; CDR3aa: CAWNRNKGTGAHSYSGNTIYF
v_gene: TRBV2; j_gene: TRBJ2-7; len: 14; CDR3aa: CASTLAGGRHEQYF
v_gene: TRBV6-6; j_gene: TRBJ2-3; len: 13; CDR3aa: CAGRQGSADTQYF
v_gene: TRBV11-1; j_gene: TRBJ2-5; len: 15; CDR3aa: CASSLDRGSQETQYF
v_gene: TRBV5-1; j_gene: TRBJ1-4; len: 15; CDR3aa: CASRGGIAYNEKLFF
v_gene: TRBV5-1; j_gene: TRBJ2-7; len: 15; CDR3aa: CASSSGASGGYEQYF
v_gene: TRBV6-2/TRBV6-3; j_gene: TRBJ2-1; len: 11; CDR3aa: CASTTGNEQFF
v_gene: TRBV5-4; j_gene: TRBJ2-1; len: 16; CDR3aa: CASSSPRYGDNNEQFF
v_gene: TRBV5-5; j_gene: TRBJ2-7; len: 13; CDR3aa: CASSLRWGDEQYF
v_gene: TRBV5-4; j_gene: TRBJ2-1; len: 16; CDR3aa: CASSLPSGKYRGEQFF
v_gene: TRBV11-2; j_gene: TRBJ1-4; len: 14; CDR3aa: CASSYRDLNEKLFF
v_gene: TRBV7-6; j_gene: TRBJ2-7; len: 14; CDR3aa: CASSFTQSSYEQYF
v_gene: TRBV7-9; j_gene: TRBJ2-5; len: 16; CDR3aa: CASSSNSGGSQETQYF
v_gene: TRBV7-2; j_gene: TRBJ2-7; len: 15; CDR3aa: CASSTRGGQVYEQYF
v_gene: TRBV3-1; j_gene: TRBJ2-6; len: 15; CDR3aa: CASSHTPSGANVLTF
v_gene: TRBV5-1; j_gene: TRBJ1-5; len: 13; CDR3aa: CASRMGSGQPQHF
v_gene: TRBV6-2/TRBV6-3; j_gene: TRBJ1-1; len: 13; CDR3aa: CASSYRADTEAFF